This TCR beta chain was captured in a study of regulatory T cells in long-lasting Graves disease. Study results and limitations: New patients shared 966 public clonotypes, and persistent patients shared more, with a few thousand.

Time point given: persistent/refractory GD, antithyroid drugs over 5 years with positive TRAb. The TCR library was prepared using RNA isolated from PBMCs. Per American Thyroid Association guidelines, Graves' disease was diagnosed. As collected, the peripheral blood samples measured 7.5 to 9 milliliters each and went into EDTA tubes. CDR3-region Arm-PCR and iRepertoire HTBI primers produced the TCR beta libraries. One entry per CDR3 protein results from TCRdb running MiXCR on the multiplex PCR reads. The table records 350,000 to 500,000 distinct CDR3 sequences, 20% to 25% of them present only once. Looked up from germline, CDR1 is SNHLY and CDR2 is FYNNEI. CDR3 size: 14 residues. Turning to this clonotype: Its specificity is not known. One junction end does not reproduce the germline sequence, and a read error may be involved.

The chain has TRBV2 and TRBJ1-4; D is perhaps TRBD1 (5 bases). The sample in question was peripheral blood mononuclear cells (PBMCs), obtained when the disease was refractory, from a patient treated with antithyroid drugs. This receptor was identified in a female donor with Graves disease. The CDR3 protein is CASTPLGGDEKLFF. As DNA, the CDR3 is TGTGCCAGCACCCCGCTGGGGGGAGATGAAAAACTGTTCTTT.